The entry below describes one T cell receptor beta chain. Its target is not known. This sample was taken from a study of T cells after yellow fever vaccination. The authors made TCR cDNA by 5'RACE template switching, adding a universal primer site and UMIs. MiXCR, applied by TCRdb to the 5' RACE reads, yields one record per CDR3 protein. The sample has roughly 330,000 distinct CDR3 sequences, about 6.6% seen once; the top ten hold 15% to 20%. General study findings and limits: Shared CD4/CD8 clonotypes were a small share, likely from convergent recombination. The booster saw the reappearance of most primary-vaccination clones (roughly 95% CD4, 80% to 90% CD8). The bulk population could contribute abundant contaminating clonotypes to FACS-sorted repertoires.

The CDR3 sequence is 16 residues long. Germline values: CDR1 SGHTA, CDR2 FQGNSA. V gave up 2 bases and J gave up 3 bases, with 14 bases separating them. The source was PBMCs, collected about 41 days after the first yellow fever vaccination. This TCR was recovered from a man younger than 35 who received the YFV17D yellow fever vaccine. The chain carries TRBV7-2 and TRBJ2-1; perhaps D is TRBD1 or TRBD2 (5 bases each). Here the CDR3 DNA reads TGTGCCAGCAGCTTACGAGGGACCCCCAGCTACAATGAGCAGTTCTTC. This encodes CASSLRGTPSYNEQFF.